Below are 11 T cell receptor beta chains sequenced from a single sample in a study of regulatory T cells in long-lasting Graves disease. Documented time point: newly diagnosed GD, antithyroid drugs for less than 3 months. PBMC RNA was the source of the TCR library. Building of the TCR beta libraries involved iRepertoire HTBI primers and Arm-PCR of CDR3 regions. TCRdb re-derived calls from the multiplex PCR reads in MiXCR, one entry per CDR3 protein. This table has roughly 420,000 distinct CDR3 sequences, approximately 15% appearing once. Separately, the same data were catalogued under a study of T cells in Graves' hyperthyroidism and ophthalmopathy.

The input for sequencing was peripheral blood mononuclear cells (PBMCs), taken at new diagnosis, from a patient treated with antithyroid drugs. The receptor set was obtained from a woman aged 45-65 years with Graves disease.

This rearrangement joins TRBV7-2 to TRBJ1-4; possibly TRBD1 for D (5 bases). Germline assignment: CDR1 SGHTA and CDR2 FQGNSA. This CDR3 is built from 14 residues. V was trimmed by 6 bases and J by 7 bases, leaving 15 bases between them. CDR3 in DNA: TGTGCCAGCAGTCTCGGGGGTTTGGGTGAAAAACTGTTTTTT. Its translation: CASSLGGLGEKLFF.

This clonotype was recorded at least ten times. The chain links TRBV2 to TRBJ1-5; 8 bases line up with TRBD1. The CDR3 is 14 residues long. Germline V CDR1 and CDR2: SNHLY, FYNNEI. The J segment lost 7 bases and the V segment lost 2 bases, leaving 4 bases of the junction unmatched. The CDR3, as DNA: TGTGCCAGCAGTGAATCAGGGGGCGGGCAGCCCCAGCATTTT. Protein product: CASSESGGGQPQHF.

This clonotype was detected ten times or more. The chain employs TRBV6-1 and TRBJ1-1; 7 bases are shared with TRBD1. CDR1 and CDR2 from the germline V gene are MNHNS and SASEGT. This CDR3 has 15 residues. V trimming: 5 bases; J trimming: 0 bases; junction bases outside the gene matches: 6. The chain's CDR3 is CASSPMDRLNTEAFF. The CDR3 DNA follows: TGTGCCAGCAGTCCGATGGACAGGTTGAACACTGAAGCTTTCTTT.

This clonotype was seen only a few times. The chain recombines TRBV10-3 with TRBJ1-4, with 9 bases aligning to TRBD1. J was trimmed by 5 bases and V by 2 bases; bases with no gene match: 3. The CDR3 runs to 15 residues. The V gene's germline CDR1 is ENHRY and CDR2 SYGVKD. CDR3 in DNA: TGTGCCATCAGTGAGGCGGACAGGGGAAATGAAAAACTGTTTTTT. Its protein product is CAISEADRGNEKLFF.

This clonotype came up a few times. At one boundary the junction diverges from the germline segment, which might be a read error. The CDR3 is CATQSGADVLTF. The CDR3 DNA reads as TGTGCCACTCAATCTGGGGCCGACGTCCTGACTTTC. The J gene is TRBJ2-6, the V gene TRBV28; the D gene is possibly TRBD1 (5 bases). The CDR3 contains 12 residues. CDR1 is MDHEN, CDR2 SYDVKM, per germline.

There are a few counts of this clonotype. This sequence joins TRBV20-1 and TRBJ2-7, with TRBD2 identical over 8 bases. This CDR3 has 18 residues. From germline, CDR1 is DFQATT and CDR2 SNEGSKA (reference sequence). V was pared by 0 bases and J by 0 bases, with 13 bases of the junction left unmatched. DNA for the CDR3: TGCAGTGCTAGAGATGTTACTAGCGGACATACAGACTCCTACGAGCAGTACTTC. Encoded protein: CSARDVTSGHTDSYEQYF.

Many counts were recorded for this clonotype. The V and J genes are TRBV12-3 or TRBV12-4 and TRBJ2-1; the match to TRBD2 covers 13 bases. Unmatched junction bases numbered 10, after V lost 6 bases and J lost 5 bases. CDR3 size: 17 residues. Here the CDR3 reads CASSWPGLAGPNNEQFF. The CDR3 DNA is TGTGCCAGCAGCTGGCCGGGACTAGCGGGACCAAACAATGAGCAGTTCTTC.

The chain recombines TRBV20-1 with TRBJ2-1, with 11 positions matching TRBD2. The V gene's germline CDR1 is DFQATT and CDR2 SNEGSKA (reference sequence). V shed 3 bases and J 7 bases; nucleotides not matched to a gene: 11. CDR3 length: 16 amino acids. The CDR3 coding sequence is TGCAGTGCTAGGGGGACTAGCGGACTCCAGGATAATGAGCAGTTCTTC. Its translation is CSARGTSGLQDNEQFF.

This clonotype was observed once. The chain carries TRBV9 and TRBJ2-1; TRBD2 agrees at 8 bases. V gave up 6 bases and J gave up 2 bases; unmatched junction bases: 4. The germline CDR1 and CDR2 sequences are SGDLS and YYNGEE. The CDR3 is 14 amino acids. CDR3 protein: CASTGGTPYNEQFF. Written as DNA, the CDR3 is TGTGCCAGCACGGGAGGGACACCCTACAATGAGCAGTTCTTC.

At least ten counts were recorded for this clonotype. The chain joins TRBV12-3 or TRBV12-4 to TRBJ2-3; D is undetermined. The CDR3 extends over 13 amino acids. Between the trimmed V and J ends, which lost 5 bases and 0 bases, there was a span of 6 bases. CDR3 loop: CASSQLSTDTQYF. The CDR3 region has the DNA TGTGCCAGCAGTCAACTCAGCACAGATACGCAGTATTTT.

This clonotype was observed a handful of times. The rearrangement joins TRBV28 to TRBJ2-4; 7 bases are a match to TRBD1. Germline V lookup: CDR1 MDHEN, CDR2 SYDVKM. The trim removed 6 bases at V and 3 bases at J, leaving 8 bases unmatched. The CDR3 is 15 amino acids. Written as DNA, the CDR3 is TGTGCCAGCAGGAATGACAGGGTCGGCAAAAACATTCAGTACTTC. Translating it yields CASRNDRVGKNIQYF.